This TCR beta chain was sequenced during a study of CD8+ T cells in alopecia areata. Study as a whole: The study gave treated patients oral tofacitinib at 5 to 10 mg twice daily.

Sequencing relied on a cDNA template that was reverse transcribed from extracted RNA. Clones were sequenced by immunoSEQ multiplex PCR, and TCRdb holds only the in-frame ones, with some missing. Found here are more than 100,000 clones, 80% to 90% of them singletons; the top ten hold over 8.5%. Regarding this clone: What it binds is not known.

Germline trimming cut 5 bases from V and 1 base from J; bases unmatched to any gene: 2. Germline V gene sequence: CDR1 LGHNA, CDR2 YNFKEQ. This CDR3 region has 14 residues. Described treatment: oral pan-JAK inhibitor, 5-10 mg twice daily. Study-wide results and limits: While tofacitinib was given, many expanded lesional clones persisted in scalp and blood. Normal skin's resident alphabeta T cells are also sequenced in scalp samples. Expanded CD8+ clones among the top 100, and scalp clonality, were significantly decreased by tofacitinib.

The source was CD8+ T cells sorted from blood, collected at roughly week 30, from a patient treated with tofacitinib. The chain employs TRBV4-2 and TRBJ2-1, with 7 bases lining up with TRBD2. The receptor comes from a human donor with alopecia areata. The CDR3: CASSERDSYNEQFF. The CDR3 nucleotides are TGTGCCAGCAGCGAGCGGGATTCCTACAATGAGCAGTTCTTC.